The entry below gives a single T cell receptor (beta chain) sequence along with its context. No cognate antigen has been identified for it. One base away there is no much larger clone; base qualities are not given. Healthy HIV-negative adults with no recently reported acute infections or vaccinations were included as donors. Only Caucasian adults living in Nashville, Tennessee, USA were represented among the donors. CD4+ T cells were enriched through magnetic negative selection, after which naive cells were positively selected on CD45RA and the remaining negative fraction served as the memory subset. Blood was obtained by leukapheresis, after which PBMCs were separated by Ficoll-Histopaque density gradient centrifugation and cryopreserved in liquid nitrogen vapor phase. Analytical flow cytometry was used to check the purity and quantity of every magnetically sorted T cell population. From each sorted fraction, genomic DNA was isolated and quantified by UV absorbance on a Nanodrop 2000c.

The CDR3 starts with the cysteine, ends with the phenylalanine, and has 15 residues. Only the CDR3 DNA is retained, 45 bases long and in frame from the first base. Trimming costs V 7 bases and J 0 bases, and their ends lie 15 bases apart. The CDR1 and CDR2 encoded by the germline V gene are MDHEN and SYDVKM. This record comes from a study of shared clonotypes between healthy human individuals (dated by TCRdb to 2018 to 2020). Notes on the research overall: Two women and three men aged 18 to 49 years were included in the cohort. For each donor, CD4 naive and CD4 memory were each given three plates, CD8 naive was given two plates, and CD8 memory was given one plate. The study deeply sequenced blood TCR repertoires of about 5 healthy adults to estimate repertoire size and the extent of clonotype sharing between individuals. Libraries were prepared and TCR repertoires were sequenced by different laboratories using diverse techniques, in order to increase sequencing depth and limit assay-specific biases. Each donor's leukapheresis produced roughly between about 0.8 and 8.9 billion PBMCs.

Using the deep immunoSEQ assay, multiplex PCR amplified TCR CDR3 regions from genomic DNA. Extracted genomic DNA from each cell subset was spread evenly across all wells of several immunoSEQ 96-well plates, with each plate serving as a replicate. For sorted subsets, about 200 ng genomic DNA, equal to tens of thousands of T cell genomes, was loaded into each replicate PCR. Purified libraries were measured with a Qubit 3.0 fluorometer, size-checked on a Bioanalyzer 2100, and measured again with the KAPA Library Quantification kit. Every immunoSEQ 96-well plate was sequenced on a dedicated single-read 150-cycle Illumina NextSeq 550 flow cell. As for the authors' bioinformatics: Because the immunoSEQ output held only junctional sequences and lacked quality scores, the filtering could not match the filtering applied to full-length reads. Sequences were annotated with PyIR, a Python wrapper for IgBLAST v1.9, and V/J genes and CDR3 were assigned using IMGT germline references. Any read was removed if the V/J assignment was weak (E-value above 1e-6), the CDR3 was missing, or the read contained stop codons, out-of-frame junctions, or ambiguous translated residues. V3J clonotypes were defined as sequences sharing the same inferred V gene, J gene, and CDR3 amino acid sequence. To compute the percentage overlap between repertoires, the number of shared unique clonotypes was divided by the size of the smaller repertoire. Richness of each repertoire was evaluated using RTK rarefaction, the Chao1 estimator, and Recon v2.1 estimates of unobserved clonotypes. Generation probabilities were computed with OLGA for all TCRbeta clonotypes obtained by the gDNA method from several donors. TCRdb limited this immuneACCESS table to in-frame rearrangements with V and J called. A share of clones is missing; checked studies link under half to unresolved V genes, and the rest is unexplained. Clone size and the V and J calls come from that table; the DNA yielded D and trimming. Counted in this sample were about 1.1 million clones; 75% to 85% of them appeared once. The top ten hold roughly 0.57% of the sample.

The paper's findings and limits, for the study overall: Sharing across several donors was observed for about 4.8% of naive CD4, around 3.5% of naive CD8, 2% to 2.5% of memory CD4, and 0.4% of memory CD8 clonotypes. Naive subsets generally had larger estimated clonotype richness than memory subsets. Rarefaction of sorted-subset datasets indicated incomplete sequencing despite the large sequencing depth. Only blood was sampled, and tissue TCR repertoires likely differ from those in blood. Because the study included only a small number of donors, the genetic and exposure-history diversity represented was limited. Based on pairwise subsampling, the degree of clonotype sharing among donors was expected to be affected by sequencing depth. Compared with non-shared clonotypes, the clonotypes found in all four sorted-subset donors had higher generation probabilities.

Rearrangement joined TRBV28 to TRBJ1-1, with the D gene too uncertain to name. What was sequenced was memory CD4+ T cells from PBMCs. According to the study, the label for this sample's cell subset or site signals: CD45RA-negative fraction. The origin of this receptor is a man aged 18 to 30 in good health. Some clones in this sample may be carry-over from other donors' samples. The CDR3 is CASTRRTAMNTEAFF. The nucleotides read TGTGCCAGCACCCGTCGCACCGCAATGAACACTGAAGCTTTCTTT.